At least ten counts were recorded for the clone carrying this T cell receptor (beta chain). Its antigen is unknown. TCR beta CDR3 regions were amplified from RNA transcripts. HTBI primers were used for first-round RT-PCR of the TCR CDR3. MiXCR was run by TCRdb on the multiplex PCR reads, yielding one entry per CDR3 protein. The repertoire consists of 650,000 to 750,000 distinct CDR3 sequences, with 12% to 15% occurring once and the leading ten covering roughly 10%. The sample originates from a study of T cells in Graves' hyperthyroidism and ophthalmopathy. Study overall: Peripheral blood collection took place at initial diagnosis, before any treatment. Whole-study results and caveats: Most clonotypes expanded in thyroid above 0.001 were likewise present in blood.

Exclusion criteria comprised uncontrolled infection, other autoimmune disease, pregnancy or lactation. Clinical symptoms, serum thyroxine and TRAb, thyroid ultrasound and orbital computed tomography were used for the diagnoses. The sample consisted of blood. The source is a woman aged 18-35 years with Graves' hyperthyroidism.

In nucleotides, the CDR3 is TGCAGTGCTACGGCAGTGGAGGGATCCTACGAGCAGTACTTC. Its protein product is CSATAVEGSYEQYF. J is TRBJ2-7 and V is TRBV20-1, with a weak D call TRBD2 (6 bases). This CDR3 comprises 14 residues. Germline CDR1 and CDR2: DFQATT and SNEGSKA (reference sequence). Trimming took off 4 bases at V and 1 base at J, with 14 bases between the two ends.